The present entry profiles one TCR beta chain with its context. Authors' methods: From reference gene primer amplification, estimates of nucleated cell counts were derived. Data came from immunoSEQ multiplex PCR; TCRdb stores just in-frame clones and leaves some out. From that table come the V and J calls and clone size; the DNA was used to work out D and trimming. The sample consists of some 94,000 clones, 65% to 85% of them appearing once. This record comes from a study of blood T cell repertoires in COVID-19. For the study at large: The samples span acute and convalescent COVID-19 from the United States, Italy and Spain. Nucleic acid was either cDNA or gDNA, and it came from T cells, B-cell-depleted T cells, or PBMCs.

The length of the CDR3 is 15 residues. Germline V CDR1 and CDR2: MDHEN, SYDVKM. The V end was cut by 4 bases, the J end by 5 bases, with 15 bases between. Sequences were obtained from peripheral blood. This clonotype was obtained from a man between 65 and 85 years old with active or convalescent COVID-19. The V call is TRBV28, the J call TRBJ1-5; possible D gene TRBD1, 6 bases. CDR3 amino acids: CASSSPQGKDQPQHF. The CDR3 nucleotides are TGTGCCAGCAGTTCCCCCCAGGGGAAAGATCAGCCCCAGCATTTT.